This is a list of T cell receptor beta chains from one sample in a study of early T cells in non-severe SARS-CoV-2 infection. TCRdb analysed the 5' RACE reads with MiXCR anew, one entry per CDR3 protein. The profile covers tens of thousands of distinct CDR3 sequences, with more than 10% appearing a single time and approximately 1.1% taken by the ten largest. The specimen comprised whole blood, sampled at baseline. These receptors all come from an adult who was a healthcare worker with PCR-confirmed SARS-CoV-2 infection or an uninfected control (not recorded which). The donor label of this sample is uncertain. The CDR3 runs from the conserved cysteine through the conserved F or W. D genes are given only for firm matches. Not all rows give a size; the values are once, few, many and, for expanded clones, a class.

j_call: TRBJ2-1
clone_size: few
d_call: TRBD1
v_call: TRBV7-3
cdr3_aa: CASGRTGHNEQFF
cdr3_nt: TGTGCCAGCGGACGGACAGGGCACAATGAGCAGTTCTTC

j_call: TRBJ2-3
clone_size: many
d_call: -
v_call: TRBV28
cdr3_aa: CASRGSAGDTDTQYF
cdr3_nt: TGTGCCAGCAGAGGCTCCGCAGGGGACACAGATACGCAGTATTTT

j_call: TRBJ2-3
clone_size: few
d_call: TRBD2
v_call: TRBV5-1
cdr3_aa: CASTPGTNTDTQYF
cdr3_nt: TGCGCCAGCACCCCCGGGACTAACACAGATACGCAGTATTTT

j_call: TRBJ2-2
clone_size: -
d_call: TRBD1
v_call: TRBV20-1
cdr3_aa: CSASYRGHPTGELFF
cdr3_nt: TGCAGTGCGAGTTACAGGGGGCACCCCACCGGGGAGCTGTTTTTT

j_call: TRBJ1-1
clone_size: few
d_call: -
v_call: TRBV18
cdr3_aa: CASSPGATNTEAFF
cdr3_nt: TGTGCCAGCTCACCAGGGGCGACGAACACTGAAGCTTTCTTT

j_call: TRBJ2-2
clone_size: few
d_call: -
v_call: TRBV5-1
cdr3_aa: CASSLGDLTHNTGELFF
cdr3_nt: TGCGCCAGCAGCTTGGGGGACCTGACACACAACACCGGGGAGCTGTTTTTT

j_call: TRBJ2-2
clone_size: -
d_call: TRBD1
v_call: TRBV7-8
cdr3_aa: CASSRQGPLFGELFF
cdr3_nt: TGTGCCAGCAGCCGACAGGGGCCCCTTTTCGGGGAGCTGTTTTTT

j_call: TRBJ2-3
clone_size: few
d_call: -
v_call: TRBV18
cdr3_aa: CASSPNTGPTDTQYF
cdr3_nt: TGTGCCAGCTCACCTAATACAGGCCCCACAGATACGCAGTATTTT

j_call: TRBJ1-3
clone_size: -
d_call: -
v_call: TRBV9
cdr3_aa: CASSVGSDYLGNTIYF
cdr3_nt: TGTGCCAGCAGCGTAGGTTCCGACTATCTCGGAAACACCATATATTTT

j_call: TRBJ2-1
clone_size: many
d_call: TRBD2
v_call: TRBV2
cdr3_aa: CASRGGLAPTKQFF
cdr3_nt: TGTGCCAGCAGGGGGGGACTAGCCCCCACCAAGCAGTTCTTC

j_call: TRBJ1-1
clone_size: few
d_call: -
v_call: TRBV2
cdr3_aa: CASRRSMNTEAFF
cdr3_nt: TGTGCCAGCAGAAGGAGCATGAACACTGAAGCTTTCTTT

j_call: TRBJ1-2
clone_size: -
d_call: TRBD1
v_call: TRBV3-1
cdr3_aa: CASSQPSQGVYGYTF
cdr3_nt: TGTGCCAGCAGCCAACCTTCCCAGGGGGTCTATGGCTACACCTTC

j_call: TRBJ1-6
clone_size: -
d_call: TRBD1
v_call: TRBV4-1
cdr3_aa: CASSQQDRDNSPLHF
cdr3_nt: TGCGCCAGCAGCCAACAGGACAGGGATAATTCACCCCTCCACTTT

j_call: TRBJ1-1
clone_size: -
d_call: -
v_call: TRBV11-2
cdr3_aa: CASSLGRPREAFF
cdr3_nt: TGTGCCAGCAGCTTAGGAAGGCCAAGGGAAGCTTTCTTT

j_call: TRBJ2-1
clone_size: -
d_call: TRBD1
v_call: TRBV11-2
cdr3_aa: CASSLEGQGLEQFF
cdr3_nt: TGTGCCAGCAGCTTAGAGGGACAGGGTCTTGAGCAGTTCTTC

j_call: TRBJ1-1
clone_size: few
d_call: -
v_call: TRBV21-1
cdr3_aa: CASSKGQDQKAEAFF
cdr3_nt: TGTGCCAGCAGCAAAGGACAGGATCAGAAAGCAGAAGCTTTCTTT

j_call: TRBJ1-5
clone_size: few
d_call: TRBD1
v_call: TRBV9
cdr3_aa: CASSRTGNGNQPQHF
cdr3_nt: TGTGCCAGCAGCCGGACAGGGAATGGCAATCAGCCCCAGCATTTT

j_call: TRBJ1-1
clone_size: few
d_call: -
v_call: TRBV7-3
cdr3_aa: CASTLGEGPLNTEAFF
cdr3_nt: TGTGCCAGCACCCTGGGGGAGGGCCCCCTGAACACTGAAGCTTTCTTT

j_call: TRBJ2-3
clone_size: many
d_call: TRBD1
v_call: TRBV2
cdr3_aa: CATTGQGRQYF
cdr3_nt: TGTGCCACCACGGGACAGGGACGGCAGTATTTT

j_call: TRBJ1-2
clone_size: many
d_call: TRBD1
v_call: TRBV19
cdr3_aa: CASSIDLSTGFAGYTF
cdr3_nt: TGTGCCAGTAGTATAGATCTATCGACAGGGTTTGCCGGCTACACCTTC

j_call: TRBJ2-5
clone_size: -
d_call: TRBD1
v_call: TRBV27
cdr3_aa: CASPGTGVQETQYF
cdr3_nt: TGTGCCAGCCCCGGGACAGGGGTACAAGAGACCCAGTACTTC

j_call: TRBJ2-2
clone_size: -
d_call: TRBD2
v_call: TRBV3-1
cdr3_aa: CASSLVTSGKNTGELFF
cdr3_nt: TGTGCCAGCAGCCTCGTAACTAGCGGGAAGAACACCGGGGAGCTGTTTTTT

j_call: TRBJ1-1
clone_size: -
d_call: -
v_call: TRBV6-5
cdr3_aa: CASSRTATGIALNTEAFF
cdr3_nt: TGTGCCAGCAGTCGTACCGCAACAGGGATTGCTCTGAACACTGAAGCTTTCTTT

j_call: TRBJ1-1
clone_size: many
d_call: -
v_call: TRBV12-3/TRBV12-4
cdr3_aa: CASRRNTEAFF
cdr3_nt: TGTGCCAGCCGGCGGAACACTGAAGCTTTCTTT

j_call: TRBJ1-5
clone_size: many
d_call: -
v_call: TRBV12-5
cdr3_aa: CASRGHLNQPQHF
cdr3_nt: TGTGCTAGTCGAGGGCACCTCAATCAGCCCCAGCATTTT

j_call: TRBJ2-5
clone_size: few
d_call: TRBD2
v_call: TRBV7-3
cdr3_aa: CASSLSPAGAGETQYF
cdr3_nt: TGTGCCAGCAGCCTGTCCCCAGCGGGGGCGGGAGAGACCCAGTACTTC